This section outlines one T cell receptor beta chain sequence together with its context. In the authors' workflow: Scientists estimated how many nucleated cells there were by amplifying reference gene primers. The repertoire was sequenced with immunoSEQ multiplex PCR; TCRdb's copy has only in-frame clones and lacks some. Clonal size and the V and J genes are those of that table, whereas D and trimming came from the DNA. This table holds 100,000 to 150,000 clones, over 60% found once. This sample stems from a study of blood T cell repertoires in COVID-19. On the study more broadly: Researchers got acute and convalescent COVID-19 samples from the United States, Italy and Spain. Sample material is recorded as cDNA or gDNA derived from T cells, B-cell-depleted T cells, or PBMCs.

The sequence was obtained from a man aged 35 to 55 with active or convalescent COVID-19. Sequences were obtained from peripheral blood.

Written as DNA, the CDR3 is TGTGCCTTGGACAGGGGAGGAAACACCATATATTTT. It codes for CALDRGGNTIYF. The chain joins TRBV30 to TRBJ1-3; 9 nucleotides align to TRBD1. V lost 7 bases to trimming and J lost 4 bases; unmatched junction nucleotides: 2. From germline, CDR1 is GTSNPN and CDR2 SVGIG (reference sequence). CDR3 length equals 12 residues.